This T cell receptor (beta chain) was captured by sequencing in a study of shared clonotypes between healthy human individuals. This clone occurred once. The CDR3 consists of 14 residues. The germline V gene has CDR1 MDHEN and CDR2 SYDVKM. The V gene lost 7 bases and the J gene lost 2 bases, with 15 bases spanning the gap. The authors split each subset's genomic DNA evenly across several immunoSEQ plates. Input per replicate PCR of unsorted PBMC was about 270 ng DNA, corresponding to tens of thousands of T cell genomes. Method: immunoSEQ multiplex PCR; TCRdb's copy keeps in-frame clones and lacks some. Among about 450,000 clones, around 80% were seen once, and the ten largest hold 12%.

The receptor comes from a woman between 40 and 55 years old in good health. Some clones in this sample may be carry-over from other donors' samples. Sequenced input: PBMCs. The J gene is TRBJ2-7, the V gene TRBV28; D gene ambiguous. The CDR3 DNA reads TGTGCCAGCAAACCGGGCCCTTTAGCCTACGAGCAGTACTTC. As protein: CASKPGPLAYEQYF.